The 26 T cell receptor beta chains below come from one sample, sequenced in a study of cytomegalovirus exposure and HLA in healthy donors. The study ran its PCR with 60 Vbeta and 13 Jbeta primers. Profiling relied on immunoSEQ multiplex PCR, and the TCRdb table lists in-frame clones only, not all of them. The sample includes more than 100,000 clones, around 80% of them seen just once. Sequencing input: PBMCs. The receptors here all came from a man in his fifties in good health and CMV-seronegative.

This sequence joins TRBV5-5 and TRBJ1-1; 8 bases are a match to TRBD1. Germline-derived CDR1 and CDR2 are SGHKS and YYEKEE (reference sequence). V lost 0 bases to trimming and J lost 1 base; unmatched junction nucleotides: 2. The CDR3 sequence is 15 residues long. In DNA, the CDR3 is TGTGCCAGCAGCTTGGCAGGGGGCGCGAACACTGAAGCTTTCTTT. It translates to CASSLAGGANTEAFF.

The chain combines TRBV30 with TRBJ1-3, with 7 bases fitting TRBD1. The CDR3 contains 13 residues. Germline lookup yields CDR1 GTSNPN and CDR2 SVGIG (reference sequence). With 2 bases clipped from V and 4 bases from J, the junction kept 2 bases outside the gene matches. For the CDR3, the DNA is TGTGCCTGGAGTTGGGACAGAGGAAACACCATATATTTT. Its protein is CAWSWDRGNTIYF.

The rearrangement joins TRBV7-6 to TRBJ2-7, with a possible D match to TRBD1 (5 bases). The CDR3 is made up of 18 amino acids. V lost 3 bases and J lost 0, with 21 bases in between. The germline V gene has CDR1 SGHVS and CDR2 FNYEAQ. As DNA, the CDR3 is TGTGCCAGCAGCTTTTCTCCCCCCCTCCGCAGGGACTCCTACGAGCAGTACTTC. It encodes CASSFSPPLRRDSYEQYF.

This CDR3 reads CASSLAGRGQTEAFF. The CDR3, as DNA: TGTGCCAGCAGCTTAGCGGGCAGGGGGCAAACTGAAGCTTTCTTT. The chain joins TRBV7-8 to TRBJ1-1; TRBD1 matches 8 bases. The CDR3 loop spans 15 amino acids. CDR1 and CDR2 from the germline V gene are SGHVS and FQNEAQ. J lost 5 bases, V lost 0 bases, and 5 bases had no gene match.

The chain couples TRBV19 to TRBJ2-5; 11 bases are a match to TRBD1. V shed 3 bases and J 4 bases; nucleotides not matched to a gene: 4. Germline V CDR1 and CDR2: LNHDA, SQIVND (reference sequence). The length of the CDR3 is 15 residues. CDR3 nucleotide sequence: TGTGCCAGTAGTATCCCGGGACAGGGGGGAGAGACCCAGTACTTC. Amino acids: CASSIPGQGGETQYF.

V is TRBV10-3 and J is TRBJ2-2; D not certain. Germline V gene lookup returns CDR1 ENHRY and CDR2 SYGVKD. The CDR3 totals 12 residues. Trimming pared 6 bases from V and 3 bases from J, leaving 5 bases between. The CDR3 bases are TGTGCCATCAGACCGGACACCGGGGAGCTGTTTTTT. Amino acids: CAIRPDTGELFF.

The rearrangement uses TRBV28 and TRBJ1-2, with TRBD1 matching over 7 bases. This CDR3 has 12 residues. V was pared by 10 bases and J by 4 bases, with 6 bases of the junction left unmatched. The germline V gene encodes CDR1 MDHEN and CDR2 SYDVKM. The CDR3 is CATQGQTYGYTF. The DNA for the CDR3 is TGTGCCACCCAGGGACAGACCTATGGCTACACCTTC.

CDR3 nucleotide sequence: TGTGCCTGGGGGACTAGCGGGGTGAATGAGCAGTTCTTC. It codes for CAWGTSGVNEQFF. The chain joins TRBV30 to TRBJ2-1, with 13 bases matching TRBD2. The germline CDR1 and CDR2 sequences are GTSNPN and SVGIG (reference sequence). The V segment lost 5 bases and the J segment 7 bases; nucleotides outside the gene matches: 2. The CDR3 extends over 13 amino acids.

The J gene is TRBJ2-5, the V gene TRBV15; D gene unclear. Trimming took 0 bases from V and 5 from J, leaving 7 bases between them. This CDR3 contains 13 residues. CDR1 is LNHNV and CDR2 is YYDKDF in the germline V gene (reference sequence). The CDR3 protein is CATSRDFVETQYF. For the CDR3, the DNA is TGTGCCACCAGCAGAGATTTCGTGGAGACCCAGTACTTC. The entire variable domain, with the rest obtained from reference TRBV15 and TRBJ2-5, is as follows: DAMVIQNPRYQVTQFGKPVTLSCSQTLNHNVMYWYQQKSSQAPKLLFHYYDKDFNNEADTPDNFQSRRPNTSFCFLDIRSPGLGDTAMYLCATSRDFVETQYFGPGTRLLVL.

The chain carries TRBV21-1 and TRBJ2-4; the table assigns TRBD2, which was not confirmed against the DNA. TRBV21-1 is given as a pseudogene. CDR3 length equals 15 residues. CDR3 DNA sequence: TGTGCCAGCAGCAAAAACGGGGGGGGCAAAAACATTCAGTACTTC. Its protein is CASSKNGGGKNIQYF.

The chain combines TRBV9 with TRBJ1-4, with D perhaps TRBD1 (5 bases). V lost 3 bases, J lost 2 bases, and 17 bases lay in between. Germline-derived CDR1 and CDR2 are SGDLS and YYNGEE. This CDR3 has 17 residues. The CDR3 bases are TGTGCCAGCAGCGCATACAGGTCCCCTGGGACTAATGAAAAACTGTTTTTT. Its protein product is CASSAYRSPGTNEKLFF.

The chain recombines TRBV29-1 with TRBJ2-3; 8 positions agree with TRBD2. The CDR3 covers 14 residues. CDR1 and CDR2 from the germline V gene are SQVTM and ANQGSEA. V shed 8 bases, J shed 1 base, and the junction held 8 bases outside the gene matches. CDR3 sequence: CSSYSGAGTDTQYF. In DNA form, the CDR3 reads TGCAGCTCTTATAGCGGGGCGGGCACAGATACGCAGTATTTT.

The chain recombines TRBV5-1 with TRBJ2-7, with 8 bases identical to TRBD2. The junction had 10 bases not matched to a gene; V was cut back by 4 bases and J by 7 bases. The CDR3 covers 14 residues. In germline, CDR1 is SGHRS, CDR2 YFSETQ. The DNA for the CDR3 is TGCGCCAGCAGCCCCGGGAGGGGGGGAGGAGAGCAGTACTTC. Protein product: CASSPGRGGGEQYF.

This rearrangement joins TRBV28 to TRBJ1-4, with a possible D match to TRBD1 (6 bases). Trimming stripped 3 bases from V and 5 bases from J, with 13 bases between. The CDR3 is 15 residues long. The germline CDR1 and CDR2 sequences are MDHEN and SYDVKM. CDR3 sequence reads: CASSFAGAGNEKLFF. The CDR3 DNA sequence: TGTGCCAGCAGTTTTGCAGGGGCAGGGAATGAAAAACTGTTTTTT.

This rearrangement joins TRBV28 to TRBJ2-7, with D maybe TRBD2 (5 bases). Trimming pared 11 bases from V and 2 bases from J, leaving 16 bases between. From germline, CDR1 is MDHEN and CDR2 SYDVKM. The CDR3 sequence is 13 residues long. The CDR3: CAGMSSGTYEQYF. The CDR3 region has the DNA TGTGCCGGGATGAGCAGCGGAACCTACGAGCAGTACTTC.

DNA for the CDR3: TGCGCCAGGACCACAGAGCCCGAGGGCTCCTACGAGCAGTACTTC. This gives the protein CARTTEPEGSYEQYF. The V call is TRBV10-1, the J call TRBJ2-7; D might be TRBD2 (5 bases). The CDR3 contains 15 residues. The V end was cut by 9 bases, the J end by 0 bases, with 18 bases between. From germline, CDR1 is WNHNN and CDR2 SYGVQD (reference sequence).

The genes are TRBV19 and TRBJ1-4; D might be TRBD1 (6 bases). CDR3 length: 14 residues. With 5 bases removed from V and 0 bases from J, the gap between germline ends came to 7 bases. CDR1 LNHDA and CDR2 SQIVND come from the germline V gene (reference sequence). The CDR3 DNA sequence: TGTGCCAGTAGTTGGACAGCAACTAATGAAAAACTGTTTTTT. Amino acid sequence: CASSWTATNEKLFF.

CDR3 nucleotides: TGTGCCAGCAGCTTACGCGTTTCCGATTCAGATACGCAGTATTTT. Translation gives CASSLRVSDSDTQYF. The rearrangement links TRBV7-3 to TRBJ2-3; D gene unclear. The CDR3 has 15 amino acids. Trimming shortened V by 2 bases and J by 4 bases, and 13 bases separated the two germline ends. Germline V gene sequence: CDR1 SGHTA, CDR2 FQGTGA.

The rearrangement joins TRBV7-9 to TRBJ2-5, with D hard to call. This CDR3 is 11 amino acids long. Trimming shortened V by 5 bases and J by 5 bases, and 6 bases separated the two germline ends. Germline V lookup: CDR1 SEHNR, CDR2 FQNEAQ (reference sequence). Here the CDR3 reads CASSQVETQYF. The CDR3 nucleotides read TGTGCCAGCAGCCAGGTGGAGACCCAGTACTTC.

The genes are TRBV2 and TRBJ2-7, with 7 bases aligning to TRBD1. V trimming: 2 bases; J trimming: 3 bases; junction bases outside the gene matches: 4. Germline V lookup: CDR1 SNHLY, CDR2 FYNNEI. This CDR3 contains 14 residues. The CDR3: CASSENRGGYEQYF. The CDR3 coding sequence is TGTGCCAGCAGTGAAAACAGGGGTGGCTACGAGCAGTACTTC.

The genes are TRBV5-1 and TRBJ2-7; TRBD1 matches at 8 bases. J was trimmed by 5 bases and V by 1 base; bases with no gene match: 2. CDR1 and CDR2 (germline): SGHRS, YFSETQ. CDR3 size: 13 residues. The CDR3 is CASSLSQGDEQYF. DNA of the CDR3: TGCGCCAGCAGCTTGTCACAGGGGGACGAGCAGTACTTC.

The chain is built from TRBV19 and TRBJ1-6; 7 positions match TRBD1. J lost 10 bases, V lost 2 bases, and 14 bases had no gene match. Germline values: CDR1 LNHDA, CDR2 SQIVND (reference sequence). The CDR3 extends over 17 amino acids. The DNA for the CDR3 is TGTGCCAGTAGTATACTCGCCCTGACAGGGTTCGGCTCACCCCTCCACTTT. The encoded protein is CASSILALTGFGSPLHF.

This sequence joins TRBV7-8 and TRBJ1-1, with 8 bases identical to TRBD1. V shed 5 bases and J 3 bases; nucleotides not matched to a gene: 2. Germline assignment: CDR1 SGHVS and CDR2 FQNEAQ. This CDR3 contains 13 residues. Here the CDR3 DNA reads TGTGCCAGCAGCCCACAGGGGGACACTGAAGCTTTCTTT. Translation: CASSPQGDTEAFF.

The genes are TRBV7-2 and TRBJ2-3; 10 bases map to TRBD2. The CDR3 consists of 16 residues. V was pared by 1 base and J by 6 bases, with 7 bases of the junction left unmatched. From germline, CDR1 is SGHTA and CDR2 FQGNSA. CDR3 bases: TGTGCCAGCAGCTTAGGCTTAGCGGGGGGTTCGGATACGCAGTATTTT. Protein sequence: CASSLGLAGGSDTQYF.

A word on this clone: This CDR3 fails to terminate in the conserved phenylalanine or tryptophan, so it likely reflects a read error. V is TRBV5-1 and J is TRBJ2-3; D is undetermined. The germline gives CDR1 SGHRS, CDR2 YFSETQ. The CDR3 covers 14 residues. V gave up 1 base and J gave up 3 bases, with 9 bases separating them. In nucleotides, the CDR3 is TGCGCCAGCAGCTTGCGGGTCTCGACAGATACGCAGTATTCT. Translated: CASSLRVSTDTQYS.

This chain uses TRBV28 with TRBJ2-3; 10 nucleotides agree with TRBD2. V was pared by 5 bases and J by 4 bases, with 15 bases of the junction left unmatched. Germline lookup yields CDR1 MDHEN and CDR2 SYDVKM. The CDR3 contains 18 residues. CDR3 residues: CASSLPLGRTSGSDTQYF. The DNA for the CDR3 is TGTGCCAGCAGTCTTCCCCTGGGGAGGACTAGCGGATCAGATACGCAGTATTTT.